The 28 T cell receptor beta chains reported below all come from one sample, sequenced in a study of low-dose radiotherapy and immunotherapy resistance in tumors. Specified time point: after trial treatment. Treatment meaning: LDRT plus nivolumab, ipilimumab, low-dose cyclophosphamide and aspirin (RACIN trial). Primers used for first-strand cDNA, a TRAV- and TRBV-specific set, covered both alpha and beta chains. TCR amplification ran 20 PCR cycles using constant-region and V-primer adapter primers. TCRdb reprocessed the reads via MiXCR and lists one record per CDR3 protein. The sample lists about 30,000 distinct CDR3 sequences; roughly 49% were seen once. The sample in question was PBMCs, obtained after low-dose radiotherapy plus immunotherapy. The receptors here all came from a male donor with gallbladder cancer.

A single count supports this clonotype. V gene TRBV29-1 combines with J gene TRBJ1-2, with 9 nucleotides matching TRBD1. This CDR3 has 12 residues. V shed 4 bases and J 3 bases; nucleotides not matched to a gene: 0. In germline, CDR1 is SQVTM, CDR2 ANQGSEA. The CDR3 nucleotides are TGCAGCGTTGGGACAGGGGACTATGGCTACACCTTC. Translating it yields CSVGTGDYGYTF.

This chain uses TRBV6-2 or TRBV6-3 with TRBJ2-3; TRBD1 matches 9 bases. CDR3 length: 15 residues. Losses at the gene ends were 5 bases for V and 7 bases for J; bases not matched to a gene: 10. The germline V gene has CDR1 MNHEY and CDR2 SVGEGT. The CDR3 sequence is CASSDRDRVGNTQYF. CDR3 nucleotides: TGTGCCAGCAGTGACCGGGACAGGGTCGGGAATACGCAGTATTTT.

V usage is TRBV12-3 or TRBV12-4 and J usage is TRBJ2-6; no clear D gene. Trimming shortened V by 9 bases and J by 2 bases, and 5 bases separated the two germline ends. The CDR3 length is 12 residues. The CDR3 reads CASYTGANVLTF. The CDR3, as DNA: TGTGCCAGTTATACTGGGGCCAACGTCCTGACTTTC.

Comment on this clonotype: This clone may be a read error of a much larger clone one base away. The J gene is TRBJ1-5, the V gene TRBV2, with 7 positions matching TRBD1. The CDR3 spans 14 residues. The V gene end was trimmed by 2 bases and the J gene end by 6 bases; junction bases not matched to a gene: 4. CDR1 is SNHLY and CDR2 is FYNNEI in the germline V gene. CDR3 DNA sequence: TGTGCCAGCAGTGAAAGGGGGCGGCCTCAGCCCCAGCATTTT. Its protein is CASSERGRPQPQHF. Looking up the rest from reference TRBV2 and TRBJ1-5 gives the full variable domain: EPEVTQTPSHQVTQMGQEVILRCVPISNHLYFYWYRQILGQKVEFLVSFYNNEISEKSEIFDDQFSVERPDGSNFTLKIRSTKLEDSAMYFCASSERGRPQPQHFGDGTRLSIL.

The chain links TRBV18 to TRBJ2-5, with no clear D. V lost 2 bases, J lost 5 bases, and 6 bases lay in between. CDR1 and CDR2 (germline): KGHSH, LQKENI. This CDR3 contains 12 residues. CDR3 region: CASSPSEETQYF. The CDR3, as DNA: TGTGCCAGCTCACCATCGGAGGAGACCCAGTACTTC.

This clonotype qualifies as medium-sized (0.01 to 0.1%). The rearrangement uses TRBV5-5 and TRBJ1-6; no clear D gene. Trimming cost V 1 base and J 5 bases, with 10 bases left between them. There are 15 residues in the CDR3. Looked up from germline, CDR1 is SGHKS and CDR2 is YYEKEE (reference sequence). CDR3 amino acids: CASSLREGNNSPLHF. In DNA, the CDR3 is TGTGCCAGCAGCTTGCGAGAGGGAAATAATTCACCCCTCCACTTT.

Comment on this clonotype: Only one base separates this from a far larger clonotype, so it likely reflects a read error. The V gene is TRBV11-1, the J gene TRBJ2-5; 8 bases are a match to TRBD2. The CDR3 is 16 residues long. V lost 7 bases, J lost 11 bases, and 21 bases stayed unmatched. Germline CDR1 and CDR2: SGHAT and FQDESV (reference sequence). CDR3 amino acids: CASTLAHGGGYNEQYF. CDR3 in DNA: TGTGCCAGCACCCTAGCTCACGGGGGGGGTTACAATGAGCAGTACTTC.

The DNA of the CDR3 is TGTGCCAGCAGCTTAGATCGGCCGGGATTCTATGGCTACACCTTC. Translated: CASSLDRPGFYGYTF. This chain links TRBV11-2 with TRBJ1-2; D not resolved. In germline, CDR1 is SGHAT, CDR2 FQNNGV. Deletions cut 0 bases from V and 4 bases from J, with 12 bases between. The CDR3 is 15 residues long.

This clonotype was recorded many times. This chain connects TRBV5-1 to TRBJ2-1, with 7 nucleotides matching TRBD1. The J segment lost 0 bases and the V segment lost 3 bases, leaving 12 bases of the junction unmatched. This CDR3 spans 18 amino acids. The germline V gene encodes CDR1 SGHRS and CDR2 YFSETQ. Here the CDR3 reads CASSWILTGASSYNEQFF. The CDR3 bases are TGCGCCAGCAGCTGGATTCTAACAGGGGCGAGCTCCTACAATGAGCAGTTCTTC. The full variable domain, in which reference TRBV5-1 and TRBJ2-1 provide the parts outside the CDR3, is KAGVTQTPRYLIKTRGQQVTLSCSPISGHRSVSWYQQTPGQGLQFLFEYFSETQRNKGNFPGRFSGRQFSNSRSEMNVSTLELGDSALYLCASSWILTGASSYNEQFFGPGTRLTVL.

Note on this clonotype: With a far larger clone one base away, a read error is the likely cause. This chain uses TRBV6-2 or TRBV6-3 with TRBJ2-1; 9 bases agree with TRBD1. This CDR3 comprises 14 residues. V lost 7 bases to trimming and J lost 10 bases; unmatched junction nucleotides: 11. Germline V gene sequence: CDR1 MNHEY, CDR2 SVGEGT. The CDR3 region is CASKRDRASYEQFF. The DNA for the CDR3 is TGTGCCAGCAAGAGGGACAGGGCTTCCTACGAGCAGTTCTTC.

In this sample, this clonotype is medium-sized. The V and J genes are TRBV6-8 and TRBJ1-2, with TRBD1 identical over 8 bases. The junction had 5 bases not matched to a gene; V was cut back by 0 bases and J by 8 bases. CDR3 length: 14 amino acids. Germline CDR1 is MNHGY and CDR2 is SAAAGT. As DNA, the CDR3 is TGTGCCAGCAGTTACTCCGGGACAGGAGGCGGCTACACCTTC. It encodes CASSYSGTGGGYTF.

Many counts were recorded for this clonotype. V usage is TRBV29-1 and J usage is TRBJ2-1, with D tentatively TRBD2 (6 bases). The V gene lost 5 bases and the J gene lost 1 base, with 21 bases spanning the gap. Per the germline V gene, CDR1 is SQVTM and CDR2 is ANQGSEA. The CDR3 consists of 17 residues. CDR3 in DNA: TGCAGCGTTCCGGGGTTGTGGGGACTGAGGTCCTACAATGAGCAGTTCTTC. Its protein is CSVPGLWGLRSYNEQFF.

V usage is TRBV3-1 and J usage is TRBJ2-1; TRBD1 agrees at 8 bases. Trimming at V came to 6 bases and at J to 4 bases, leaving 11 bases not matched to a gene. Germline V gene lookup returns CDR1 LGHDT and CDR2 YNNKEL (reference sequence). The CDR3 loop spans 16 amino acids. Here the CDR3 reads CASSTGTGENYNEQFF. The DNA for the CDR3 is TGTGCCAGCAGTACCGGGACAGGTGAAAATTACAATGAGCAGTTCTTC.

The table lists this clonotype with a few counts. This chain links TRBV12-3 or TRBV12-4 with TRBJ2-3; 8 bases match TRBD2. The V segment lost 6 bases and the J segment 5 bases; nucleotides outside the gene matches: 4. This CDR3 contains 13 residues. The chain's CDR3 is CASSPGGGDTQYF. The CDR3 DNA reads as TGTGCCAGCAGCCCCGGGGGGGGAGATACGCAGTATTTT.

This clonotype is a singleton in its sample. The chain links TRBV12-3 or TRBV12-4 to TRBJ2-7; D may be TRBD2 (6 bases). Between the trimmed V and J ends, which lost 8 bases and 4 bases, there was a span of 18 bases. This CDR3 spans 14 amino acids. CDR3 in amino acids: CASGPGDFPYEQYF. The CDR3 nucleotides are TGTGCCAGCGGACCCGGGGACTTCCCATACGAGCAGTACTTC.

V usage is TRBV20-1 and J usage is TRBJ1-1; D not certain. The CDR3 loop spans 11 amino acids. Germline V lookup: CDR1 DFQATT, CDR2 SNEGSKA (reference sequence). The V end was cut by 0 bases, the J end by 6 bases, with 5 bases between. CDR3 nucleotide sequence: TGCAGTGCTAGAGATCCCCCTGAAGCTTTCTTT. Its protein is CSARDPPEAFF.

This clonotype was recorded at least ten times. The rearrangement uses TRBV7-6 and TRBJ2-1, with unresolved D. The CDR3 is 13 amino acids. CDR1 SGHVS and CDR2 FNYEAQ come from the germline V gene. Trimming stripped 4 bases from V and 10 bases from J, with 14 bases between. This CDR3 reads CASSSGDKVEQFF. For the CDR3, the DNA is TGTGCCAGCAGCTCCGGCGATAAAGTGGAGCAGTTCTTC.

Relative to its sample, this clonotype is medium-sized. This chain joins TRBV12-3 or TRBV12-4 and TRBJ2-7, with 7 nucleotides matching TRBD2. This CDR3 has 14 amino acids. V lost 4 bases to trimming and J lost 0 bases; unmatched junction nucleotides: 3. The CDR3 region has the DNA TGTGCCAGCAGTTCTAGCGGTAGCTCCTACGAGCAGTACTTC. Translating gives CASSSSGSSYEQYF.

The chain couples TRBV4-1 to TRBJ2-6; D is uncertain. This CDR3 region has 14 residues. The ends were cut back, 4 bases at V and 3 bases at J, with 7 bases in the middle. Germline-derived CDR1 and CDR2 are MGHRA and YSYEKL. CDR3 in amino acids: CASSPKSGANVLTF. For the CDR3, the DNA is TGCGCCAGCAGCCCCAAAAGTGGGGCCAACGTCCTGACTTTC.

The V gene is TRBV18, the J gene TRBJ2-1; no clear D gene. This CDR3 spans 14 amino acids. The germline V and J ends were trimmed by 3 bases and 5 bases, with 11 bases remaining between them. In germline, CDR1 is KGHSH, CDR2 LQKENI. In nucleotides, the CDR3 is TGTGCCAGCTCACCCCCAACCCGGGACAATGAGCAGTTCTTC. It encodes CASSPPTRDNEQFF.

Regarding this clonotype: A far bigger clonotype differs at one base, so this is likely a read error. Because it lacks the conserved phenylalanine or tryptophan at the end, this CDR3 is likely a read error. This chain joins TRBV7-4 and TRBJ2-3, with D possibly matching TRBD1 (5 bases). CDR1 and CDR2 from the germline V gene are SGHVT and SQSDAQ. V was clipped by 1 base and J by 1 base, with 9 bases between them. The CDR3 is made up of 15 amino acids. CDR3 in DNA: TGTGCCAGCAGCTTAGGCAGCAGGGGCACAGATACGCAGTATTTG. It is translated as CASSLGSRGTDTQYL.

This rearrangement joins TRBV11-3 to TRBJ2-1; 11 bases align to TRBD1. V shed 5 bases and J 4 bases; nucleotides not matched to a gene: 4. Germline CDR1 SGHNT, CDR2 YENEEA. The CDR3 loop spans 15 amino acids. CDR3 in amino acids: CASSPDRGPYNEQFF. For the CDR3, the DNA is TGTGCCAGCAGCCCGGACAGGGGGCCGTACAATGAGCAGTTCTTC.

This clonotype was picked up a small number of times. The chain carries TRBV18 and TRBJ1-2; D is unclear. CDR3 length: 14 residues. Germline loops: CDR1 KGHSH, CDR2 LQKENI. V dropped 3 bases and J dropped 2 bases, with 10 bases sitting between them. CDR3 in amino acids: CASSPLTENYGYTF. The CDR3 nucleotides read TGTGCCAGCTCACCCCTGACGGAGAACTATGGCTACACCTTC.

Notes on this clonotype: The DNA is omitted, as the CDR3 cannot be located on it reliably, and the CDR3 follows TCRdb's listing. The rearrangement links TRBV10-1 to TRBJ2-1; TRBD2, the table's D call, lacks a check against the DNA. From germline, CDR1 is WNHNN and CDR2 SYGVQD (reference sequence). The CDR3 has 16 amino acids, counting both end residues. The CDR3 loop reads CASSATSGRMGNEQFF.

Judged by abundance, this clonotype is medium-sized. The V and J genes are TRBV18 and TRBJ2-3, with D hard to call. CDR1 is KGHSH, CDR2 LQKENI, per germline. V was trimmed by 1 base and J by 1 base, leaving 6 bases between them. CDR3 length: 14 residues. Here the CDR3 reads CASSPQAGTDTQYF. The DNA of the CDR3 is TGTGCCAGCTCACCACAAGCTGGCACAGATACGCAGTATTTT.

This clonotype was recorded at least ten times. This chain uses TRBV7-2 with TRBJ2-3; 10 bases line up with TRBD2. V lost 2 bases to trimming and J lost 5 bases; unmatched junction nucleotides: 4. This CDR3 comprises 15 residues. Germline V gives CDR1 SGHTA, CDR2 FQGNSA. The CDR3 nucleotides are TGTGCCAGCAGCTTAACTAGCGGGGTCCTAGATACGCAGTATTTT. This sequence encodes CASSLTSGVLDTQYF.

This clonotype showed up many times. The chain links TRBV19 to TRBJ1-2, with a tentative D call TRBD1 (6 bases). The CDR3 covers 16 residues. Germline assignment: CDR1 LNHDA and CDR2 SQIVND (reference sequence). With 5 bases removed from V and 1 base from J, the gap between germline ends came to 17 bases. DNA for the CDR3: TGTGCCAGTAGTTCTAAAACAGGGTCTTTTAACTATGGCTACACCTTC. This sequence encodes CASSSKTGSFNYGYTF.

For this clonotype: This sequence is one base from a far larger clone and is likely a read error. This chain links TRBV7-8 with TRBJ2-7; D unclear. The germline V and J ends were trimmed by 5 bases and 7 bases, with 12 bases remaining between them. The germline V gene encodes CDR1 SGHVS and CDR2 FQNEAQ. The length of the CDR3 is 12 residues. This chain's CDR3 is CASSPGLNEQYF. The CDR3 region has the DNA TGTGCCAGCAGCCCCGGCCTGAATGAGCAGTACTTC.